These T cell receptor beta chains were read from a single sample in a study of early T cells in non-severe SARS-CoV-2 infection. MiXCR, applied by TCRdb to the 5' RACE reads, yields one record per CDR3 protein. The table records 55,000 to 65,000 distinct CDR3 sequences, roughly 10% of them present only once. The material sequenced was whole blood. The source of these receptors is an adult who was a healthcare worker with PCR-confirmed SARS-CoV-2 infection or an uninfected control (not recorded which). The CDR3 runs from the conserved cysteine through the conserved F or W. The order of the fields is clone size, J gene, D gene, V gene, CDR3 protein, CDR3 DNA. D genes are given only for firm matches. Clone size appears in some rows only: once, few, many, or a class for an expanded clone.

clone_size: many; j_call: TRBJ2-2; d_call: NA; v_call: TRBV12-5; cdr3_aa: CASGFGAYGELFF; cdr3_nt: TGTGCTAGTGGGTTTGGGGCCTACGGGGAGCTGTTTTTT
clone_size: few; j_call: TRBJ2-1; d_call: NA; v_call: TRBV7-9; cdr3_aa: CASTDRGYEQFF; cdr3_nt: TGTGCCAGCACAGATAGAGGGTATGAGCAGTTCTTC
clone_size: many; j_call: TRBJ2-2; d_call: TRBD2; v_call: TRBV7-2; cdr3_aa: CASSSAGVTGELFF; cdr3_nt: TGTGCCAGCAGCTCTGCGGGAGTCACCGGGGAGCTGTTTTTT
clone_size: many; j_call: TRBJ1-4; d_call: NA; v_call: TRBV21-1; cdr3_aa: CASSKVPGGYLLANEKLFF; cdr3_nt: TGTGCCAGCAGCAAAGTACCAGGGGGCTATCTTTTGGCTAATGAAAAACTGTTTTTT
clone_size: many; j_call: TRBJ2-7; d_call: TRBD1; v_call: TRBV29-1; cdr3_aa: CSVKGGTGPSYEQYF; cdr3_nt: TGCAGCGTAAAGGGGGGGACAGGGCCCTCCTACGAGCAGTACTTC
clone_size: NA; j_call: TRBJ2-2; d_call: NA; v_call: TRBV27; cdr3_aa: CASSFGSVGSNTGELFF; cdr3_nt: TGTGCCAGCAGTTTTGGTTCGGTTGGGTCGAACACCGGGGAGCTGTTTTTT
clone_size: few; j_call: TRBJ1-4; d_call: NA; v_call: TRBV20-1; cdr3_aa: CSARAPGFGLFF; cdr3_nt: TGCAGTGCTAGAGCCCCGGGGTTCGGACTGTTTTTT
clone_size: medium-sized; j_call: TRBJ2-7; d_call: TRBD2; v_call: TRBV27; cdr3_aa: CASSLRELADEQYF; cdr3_nt: TGTGCCAGCAGTTTGCGGGAGTTAGCGGACGAGCAGTACTTC
clone_size: few; j_call: TRBJ1-5; d_call: NA; v_call: TRBV10-3; cdr3_aa: CAISVENQPQHF; cdr3_nt: TGTGCCATCAGTGTGGAGAATCAGCCCCAGCATTTT
clone_size: many; j_call: TRBJ2-5; d_call: TRBD2; v_call: TRBV3-1; cdr3_aa: CASSQETAGYETQYF; cdr3_nt: TGTGCCAGCAGCCAAGAAACAGCGGGGTATGAGACCCAGTACTTC
clone_size: NA; j_call: TRBJ2-3; d_call: NA; v_call: TRBV2; cdr3_aa: CASRGRDTQYF; cdr3_nt: TGTGCCAGCAGGGGGAGGGATACGCAGTATTTT
clone_size: many; j_call: TRBJ2-1; d_call: TRBD1; v_call: TRBV6-4; cdr3_aa: CASSDGTGGNEQFF; cdr3_nt: TGTGCCAGCAGTGACGGGACAGGGGGCAATGAGCAGTTCTTC
clone_size: many; j_call: TRBJ2-2; d_call: TRBD2; v_call: TRBV27; cdr3_aa: CASSSWTSGVTGELFF; cdr3_nt: TGTGCCAGCAGTTCTTGGACTAGCGGAGTCACCGGGGAGCTGTTTTTT
clone_size: many; j_call: TRBJ1-1; d_call: NA; v_call: TRBV7-3; cdr3_aa: CASSLEGLGTEAFF; cdr3_nt: TGTGCCAGCAGCTTGGAAGGTTTGGGGACTGAAGCTTTCTTT